A single sample is the source of the 23 T cell receptor beta chains below, sequenced in a study of blood T cell repertoires in COVID-19. Only in-frame clones appear in the TCRdb table, and some are missing; sequencing was by immunoSEQ multiplex PCR. The data hold around 450,000 clones, with 70% to 90% observed a single time. The sequenced sample consisted of PBMCs or T cells enriched from blood (not recorded which). The source is a woman aged 18-29 years with acute COVID-19.

This sequence joins TRBV19 and TRBJ1-5; 10 nucleotides match TRBD1. This CDR3 comprises 15 residues. From germline, CDR1 is LNHDA and CDR2 SQIVND (reference sequence). Trimming took 4 bases from V and 2 from J; bases not matched to a gene: 2. The CDR3 DNA sequence: TGTGCCAGTAGTAGCGGGACAGGGGGCAATCAGCCCCAGCATTTT. Translating gives CASSSGTGGNQPQHF.

This chain links TRBV9 with TRBJ2-1; TRBD2 matches at 11 bases. There are 14 residues in the CDR3. CDR1 is SGDLS and CDR2 is YYNGEE in the germline V gene. V lost 0 bases to trimming and J lost 8 bases; unmatched junction nucleotides: 1. This CDR3 is CASSVELAGDEQFF. The CDR3 DNA is TGTGCCAGCAGCGTAGAACTAGCGGGAGATGAGCAGTTCTTC.

This chain connects TRBV15 to TRBJ1-4, with 8 bases fitting TRBD1. Trimming removed 0 bases from V and 8 bases from J; junction bases left unmatched: 8. The CDR3 spans 16 residues. The germline gives CDR1 LNHNV, CDR2 YYDKDF (reference sequence). CDR3 sequence reads: CATSRDQQGASEKLFF. As DNA, the CDR3 is TGTGCCACCAGCAGAGATCAGCAGGGGGCTAGCGAAAAACTGTTTTTT.

The chain carries TRBV12-5 and TRBJ1-5, with 8 nucleotides matching TRBD1. From germline, CDR1 is LGHNT and CDR2 FRNRAP. With 6 bases clipped from V and 2 bases from J, the junction kept 6 bases outside the gene matches. This CDR3 has 15 amino acids. The CDR3 coding sequence is TGTGCTAGTGGCCGACAGGGGTTTGGCAATCAGCCCCAGCATTTT. Protein product: CASGRQGFGNQPQHF.

The chain recombines TRBV10-1 with TRBJ1-4, with TRBD1 identical over 10 bases. This CDR3 contains 18 residues. J gave up 1 base and V 2 bases, and 7 bases lay outside the gene matches. Germline V gene data show CDR1 as WNHNN and CDR2 as SYGVQD (reference sequence). The CDR3 DNA is TGCGCCAGCAGTGAGAAGGGGACAGGGGAGGAAACTAATGAAAAACTGTTTTTT. This gives the protein CASSEKGTGEETNEKLFF.

The chain has TRBV7-9 and TRBJ1-4; D is perhaps TRBD1 (5 bases). The ends were cut back, 4 bases at V and 0 bases at J, with 12 bases in the middle. The CDR3 length is 16 residues. CDR1 SEHNR and CDR2 FQNEAQ come from the germline V gene (reference sequence). CDR3 nucleotides: TGTGCCAGCAGCTCCCCCTTAGGGGCAACTAATGAAAAACTGTTTTTT. It codes for CASSSPLGATNEKLFF.

This clone occurred a few times. The V gene is TRBV25-1, the J gene TRBJ2-2; TRBD2 matches 7 bases. This CDR3 has 15 amino acids. The germline V gene encodes CDR1 MGHDK and CDR2 SYGVNS. Losses at the gene ends were 4 bases for V and 4 bases for J; bases not matched to a gene: 6. Written as DNA, the CDR3 is TGTGCCAGCAGTGGGCGGGAGCTTGGCACCGGGGAGCTGTTTTTT. It encodes CASSGRELGTGELFF. Based on the CDR3 plus reference TRBV25-1 and TRBJ2-2, the full variable domain is EADIYQTPRYLVIGTGKKITLECSQTMGHDKMYWYQQDPGMELHLIHYSYGVNSTEKGDLSSESTVSRIRTEHFPLTLESARPSHTSQYLCASSGRELGTGELFFGEGSRLTVL.

V usage is TRBV5-8 and J usage is TRBJ2-2, with a possible D match to TRBD1 (6 bases). Germline assignment: CDR1 SGHTS and CDR2 YDEGEE. The V end was cut by 6 bases, the J end by 5 bases, with 14 bases between. CDR3 length equals 14 residues. In DNA form, the CDR3 reads TGTGCCAGCACCCCGTGGGGGACAACCGGGGAGCTGTTTTTT. This sequence encodes CASTPWGTTGELFF.

The chain uses TRBV30 and TRBJ1-4; D remains ambiguous. V was cut by 1 base and J by 5 bases, with 17 bases left in between. The germline CDR1 and CDR2 sequences are GTSNPN and SVGIG (reference sequence). The CDR3 contains 16 residues. The CDR3 nucleotides read TGTGCCTGGAGTGACCATGGTCCCTTGAGGAATGAAAAACTGTTTTTT. It yields the protein CAWSDHGPLRNEKLFF.

The chain links TRBV27 to TRBJ1-2, with 10 bases fitting TRBD1. J lost 4 bases, V lost 5 bases, and 7 bases had no gene match. This CDR3 is 15 amino acids long. Germline loops: CDR1 MNHEY, CDR2 SMNVEV (reference sequence). The CDR3 DNA follows: TGTGCCAGCAGTCCGATAGACAGGGGGCTCTATGGCTACACCTTC. Protein sequence: CASSPIDRGLYGYTF.

Only one count was recorded for this clone. The rearrangement joins TRBV10-3 to TRBJ2-5; 12 bases match TRBD2. The V gene end was trimmed by 0 bases and the J gene end by 2 bases; junction bases not matched to a gene: 7. The CDR3 consists of 18 residues. CDR1 is ENHRY and CDR2 is SYGVKD in the germline V gene. In nucleotides, the CDR3 is TGTGCCATCAGTGAGTCTAGTGGGACTAGCGGGTATCAAGAGACCCAGTACTTC. Amino acid sequence: CAISESSGTSGYQETQYF.

The chain uses TRBV6-7 and TRBJ1-6; the D is unclear. TRBV6-7 is recorded as an ORF, its role being uncertain. Trimming shortened V by 5 bases and J by 12 bases, and 14 bases separated the two germline ends. This CDR3 region has 13 residues. As DNA, the CDR3 is TGTGCCAGCAGTACTCCCCATAGAGAACCCCTCCACTTT. Translation gives CASSTPHREPLHF.

About this clone: This CDR3 is also generated by other DNA sequences in the sample. The chain links TRBV18 to TRBJ1-5, with 7 bases lining up with TRBD1. Trimming removed 2 bases from V and 3 bases from J; junction bases left unmatched: 4. CDR1 is KGHSH and CDR2 is LQKENI in the germline V gene. This CDR3 is 15 amino acids long. CDR3 sequence (DNA): TGTGCCAGCTCACCAAGCAGGGGGGACAATCAGCCCCAGCATTTT. Translated: CASSPSRGDNQPQHF.

This clone came up once. The chain links TRBV2 to TRBJ2-4; 9 bases map to TRBD1. The CDR3 covers 18 residues. The junction had 11 bases not matched to a gene; V was cut back by 3 bases and J by 2 bases. CDR1 SNHLY and CDR2 FYNNEI come from the germline V gene. The CDR3 spells CASSDLGQGFGPKNIQYF. For the CDR3, the DNA is TGTGCCAGCAGTGATTTGGGACAGGGTTTTGGGCCCAAAAACATTCAGTACTTC.

This clone was found a few times. V is TRBV27 and J is TRBJ1-6, with D uncertain. V was cut by 6 bases and J by 2 bases, with 5 bases left in between. This CDR3 contains 13 residues. Germline CDR1 MNHEY, CDR2 SMNVEV (reference sequence). The chain's CDR3 is CASRHPYNSPLHF. CDR3 coding DNA: TGTGCCAGCAGACATCCCTATAATTCACCCCTCCACTTT.

The rearrangement joins TRBV19 to TRBJ2-1; 7 bases map to TRBD1. Per germline, CDR1 LNHDA and CDR2 SQIVND (reference sequence). With 4 bases clipped from V and 9 bases from J, the junction kept 9 bases outside the gene matches. The CDR3 is made up of 14 amino acids. CDR3 bases: TGTGCCAGTAGTACTCGACAGGGTTTGGGTGAGCAGTTCTTC. Protein: CASSTRQGLGEQFF.

The V gene is TRBV24-1, the J gene TRBJ2-7; TRBD2 might be the D (6 bases). The germline V and J ends were trimmed by 3 bases and 4 bases, with 6 bases remaining between them. CDR3 length: 12 amino acids. Germline loops: CDR1 KGHDR, CDR2 SFDVKD. CDR3 DNA sequence: TGTGCCACCAGTGATGCGGGGTACGAGCAGTACTTC. Its translation: CATSDAGYEQYF.

This clone was counted between two and nine times. CDR3 sequence (DNA): TGTGCCAGCACCGACAGGGCTCGAATTTCACCCCTCCACTTT. Residues: CASTDRARISPLHF. This sequence joins TRBV28 and TRBJ1-6, with 7 bases matching TRBD1. Germline values: CDR1 MDHEN, CDR2 SYDVKM. The CDR3 has 14 residues. Trimming removed 7 bases from V and 9 bases from J; junction bases left unmatched: 9.

The genes are TRBV14 and TRBJ2-3, with D maybe TRBD2 (5 bases). The CDR3 runs to 15 residues. CDR1 and CDR2 (germline): SGHDN, FVKESK. Deletions cut 4 bases from V and 0 bases from J, with 11 bases between. The CDR3, as DNA: TGTGCCAGCAGCCGGGGAGCCTGGAGCACAGATACGCAGTATTTT. Amino acids: CASSRGAWSTDTQYF.

This clone was counted between two and nine times. Distinct nucleotide sequences in the sample also encode this CDR3. The V call is TRBV4-1, the J call TRBJ1-2; D might be TRBD1 (6 bases). Germline CDR1 MGHRA, CDR2 YSYEKL. The CDR3 is made up of 16 amino acids. The V end lost 0 bases, the J end lost 0 bases, and 11 bases lay between the germline ends. CDR3 sequence: CASSQDPTGANYGYTF. The DNA for the CDR3 is TGCGCCAGCAGCCAAGATCCGACAGGAGCTAACTATGGCTACACCTTC.

The genes are TRBV25-1 and TRBJ1-4; the D gene is possibly TRBD1 (5 bases). V gave up 10 bases and J gave up 14 bases, with 17 bases separating them. The germline V gene encodes CDR1 MGHDK and CDR2 SYGVNS. The CDR3 has 11 amino acids. The CDR3 region is CATSLPQGLFF. The DNA for the CDR3 is TGTGCCACTTCTCTCCCCCAGGGCCTGTTTTTT.

The V call is TRBV28, the J call TRBJ1-1, with a weak D call TRBD1 (5 bases). CDR3 length: 11 amino acids. Trimming shortened V by 7 bases and J by 10 bases, and 13 bases separated the two germline ends. Germline values: CDR1 MDHEN, CDR2 SYDVKM. This CDR3 reads CASIHGTLAFF. The CDR3 nucleotides read TGTGCCAGCATACACGGGACTCTAGCTTTCTTT.

The chain has TRBV10-3 and TRBJ2-1, with 9 bases lining up with TRBD2. The length of the CDR3 is 15 residues. Germline CDR1 and CDR2: ENHRY and SYGVKD. Trimming at V came to 8 bases and at J to 7 bases, leaving 12 bases not matched to a gene. In DNA form, the CDR3 reads TGTGCCATCGGTGGTAGCGGGAGAGTGAGGAATGAGCAGTTCTTC. Translated, it gives CAIGGSGRVRNEQFF.